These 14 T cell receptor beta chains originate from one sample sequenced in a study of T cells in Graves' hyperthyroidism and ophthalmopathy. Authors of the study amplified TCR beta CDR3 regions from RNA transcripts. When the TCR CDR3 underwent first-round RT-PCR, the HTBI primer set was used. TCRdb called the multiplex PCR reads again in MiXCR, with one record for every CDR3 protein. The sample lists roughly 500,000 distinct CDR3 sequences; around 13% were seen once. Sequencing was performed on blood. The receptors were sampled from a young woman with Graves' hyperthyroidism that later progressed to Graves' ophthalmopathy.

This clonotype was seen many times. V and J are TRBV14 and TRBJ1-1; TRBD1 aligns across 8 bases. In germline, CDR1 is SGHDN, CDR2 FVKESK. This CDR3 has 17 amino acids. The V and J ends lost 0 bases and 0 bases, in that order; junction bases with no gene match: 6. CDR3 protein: CASSQDFAGGMNTEAFF. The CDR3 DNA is TGTGCCAGCAGCCAAGATTTCGCAGGGGGCATGAACACTGAAGCTTTCTTT.

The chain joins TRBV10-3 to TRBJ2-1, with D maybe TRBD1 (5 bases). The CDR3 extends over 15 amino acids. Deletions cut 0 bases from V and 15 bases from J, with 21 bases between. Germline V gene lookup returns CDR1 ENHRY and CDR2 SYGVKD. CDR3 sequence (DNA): TGTGCCATCAGTGAGTCGGGGATCGGAGAGACAGCTCCGTTCTTC. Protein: CAISESGIGETAPFF.

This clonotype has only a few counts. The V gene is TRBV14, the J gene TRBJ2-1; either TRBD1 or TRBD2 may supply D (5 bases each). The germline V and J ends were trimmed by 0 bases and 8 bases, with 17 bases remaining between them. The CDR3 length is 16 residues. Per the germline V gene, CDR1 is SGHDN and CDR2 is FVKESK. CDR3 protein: CASSQELRDRIYEQFF. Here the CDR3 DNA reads TGTGCCAGCAGCCAAGAGCTCCGGGACCGCATCTATGAGCAGTTCTTC. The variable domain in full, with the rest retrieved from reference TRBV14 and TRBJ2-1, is EAGVTQFPSHSVIEKGQTVTLRCDPISGHDNLYWYRRVMGKEIKFLLHFVKESKQDESGMPNNRFLAERTGGTYSTLKVQPAELEDSGVYFCASSQELRDRIYEQFFGPGTRLTVL.

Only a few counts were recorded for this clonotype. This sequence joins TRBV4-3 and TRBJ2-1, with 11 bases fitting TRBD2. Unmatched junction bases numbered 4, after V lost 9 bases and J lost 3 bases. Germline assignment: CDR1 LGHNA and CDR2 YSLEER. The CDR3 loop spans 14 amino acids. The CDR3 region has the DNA TGCGCCAGTGGGGGACTAGCGGACTACAATGAGCAGTTCTTC. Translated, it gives CASGGLADYNEQFF.

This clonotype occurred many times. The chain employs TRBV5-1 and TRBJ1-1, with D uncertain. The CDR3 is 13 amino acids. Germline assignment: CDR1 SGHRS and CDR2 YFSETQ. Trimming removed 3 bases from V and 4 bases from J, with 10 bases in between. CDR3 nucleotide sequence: TGCGCCAGCAGCTATGGGTCGTCCACTGAAGCTTTCTTT. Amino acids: CASSYGSSTEAFF. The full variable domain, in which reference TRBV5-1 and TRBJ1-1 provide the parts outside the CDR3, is KAGVTQTPRYLIKTRGQQVTLSCSPISGHRSVSWYQQTPGQGLQFLFEYFSETQRNKGNFPGRFSGRQFSNSRSEMNVSTLELGDSALYLCASSYGSSTEAFFGQGTRLTVV.

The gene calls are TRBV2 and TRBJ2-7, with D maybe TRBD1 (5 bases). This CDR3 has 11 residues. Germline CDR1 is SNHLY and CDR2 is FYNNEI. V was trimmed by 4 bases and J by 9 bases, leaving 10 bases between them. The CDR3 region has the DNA TGTGCCAGCAGTGGGGGCATGGGGCAGTACTTC. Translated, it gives CASSGGMGQYF.

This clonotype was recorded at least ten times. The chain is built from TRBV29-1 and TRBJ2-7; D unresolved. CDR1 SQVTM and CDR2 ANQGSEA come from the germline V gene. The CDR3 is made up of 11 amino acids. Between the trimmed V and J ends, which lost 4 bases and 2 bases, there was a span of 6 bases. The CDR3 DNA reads TGCAGCGTTGGGACCCCCTACGAGCAGTACTTC. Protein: CSVGTPYEQYF.

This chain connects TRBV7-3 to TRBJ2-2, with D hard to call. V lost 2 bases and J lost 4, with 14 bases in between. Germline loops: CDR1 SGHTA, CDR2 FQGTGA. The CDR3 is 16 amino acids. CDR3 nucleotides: TGTGCCAGCAGCTTAGCTCAAGGGTTTGGCACCGGGGAGCTGTTTTTT. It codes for CASSLAQGFGTGELFF.

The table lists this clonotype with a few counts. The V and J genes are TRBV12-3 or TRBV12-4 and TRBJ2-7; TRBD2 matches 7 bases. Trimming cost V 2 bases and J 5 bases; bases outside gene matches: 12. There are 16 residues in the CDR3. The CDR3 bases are TGTGCCAGCAGTTTATGGGTTCGCGGGAGCTCGAACGAGCAGTACTTC. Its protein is CASSLWVRGSSNEQYF.

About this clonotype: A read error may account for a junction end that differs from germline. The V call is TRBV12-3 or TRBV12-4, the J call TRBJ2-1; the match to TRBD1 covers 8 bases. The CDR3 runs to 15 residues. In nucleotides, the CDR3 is TGTGCCAGCACACCGGGACAGGCAAACGGGAATGGGCAGTTCTTC. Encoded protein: CASTPGQANGNGQFF.

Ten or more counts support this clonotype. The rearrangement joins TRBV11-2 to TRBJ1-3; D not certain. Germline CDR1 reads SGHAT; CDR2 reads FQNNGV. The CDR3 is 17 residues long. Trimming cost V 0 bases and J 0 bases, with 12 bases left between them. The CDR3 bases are TGTGCCAGCAGCTTAGATCGGTCGCTCCGCTCTGGAAACACCATATATTTT. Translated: CASSLDRSLRSGNTIYF.

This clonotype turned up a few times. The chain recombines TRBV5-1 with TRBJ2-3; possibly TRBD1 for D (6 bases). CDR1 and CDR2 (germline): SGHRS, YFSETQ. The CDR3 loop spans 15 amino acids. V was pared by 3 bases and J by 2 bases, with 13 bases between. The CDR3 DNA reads TGCGCCAGCAGCTCTGGACAGTATATCACAGATACGCAGTATTTT. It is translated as CASSSGQYITDTQYF. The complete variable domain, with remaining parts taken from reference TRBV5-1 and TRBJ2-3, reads KAGVTQTPRYLIKTRGQQVTLSCSPISGHRSVSWYQQTPGQGLQFLFEYFSETQRNKGNFPGRFSGRQFSNSRSEMNVSTLELGDSALYLCASSSGQYITDTQYFGPGTRLTVL.

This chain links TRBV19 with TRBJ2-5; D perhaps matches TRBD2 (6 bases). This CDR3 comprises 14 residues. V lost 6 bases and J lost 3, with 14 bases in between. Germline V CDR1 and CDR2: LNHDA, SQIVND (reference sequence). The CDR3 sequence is CASSPVGSEETQYF. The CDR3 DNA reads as TGTGCCAGTAGCCCGGTCGGGAGCGAAGAGACCCAGTACTTC.

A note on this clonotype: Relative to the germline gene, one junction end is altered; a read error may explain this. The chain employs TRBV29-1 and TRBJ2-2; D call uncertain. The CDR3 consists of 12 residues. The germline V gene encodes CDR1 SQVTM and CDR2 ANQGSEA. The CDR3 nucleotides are TGCAGCGCTGAAATAGGGACCGGGGAGCTGTTTTTT. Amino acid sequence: CSAEIGTGELFF.